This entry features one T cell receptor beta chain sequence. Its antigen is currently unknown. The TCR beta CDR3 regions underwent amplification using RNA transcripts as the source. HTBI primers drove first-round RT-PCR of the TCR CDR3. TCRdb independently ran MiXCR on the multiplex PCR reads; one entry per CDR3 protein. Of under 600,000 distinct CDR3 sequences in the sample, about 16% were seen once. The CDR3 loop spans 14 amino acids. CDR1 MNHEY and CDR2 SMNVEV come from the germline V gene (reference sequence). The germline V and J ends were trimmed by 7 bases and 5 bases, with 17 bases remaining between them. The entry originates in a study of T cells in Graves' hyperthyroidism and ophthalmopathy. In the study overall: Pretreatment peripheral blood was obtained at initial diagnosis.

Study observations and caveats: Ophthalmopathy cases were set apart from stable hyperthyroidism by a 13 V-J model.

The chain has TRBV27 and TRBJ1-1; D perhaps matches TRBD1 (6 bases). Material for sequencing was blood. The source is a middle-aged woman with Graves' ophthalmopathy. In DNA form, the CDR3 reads TGTGCCAGCACCCTTGGGCTGGGGGCGACTGAAGCTTTCTTT. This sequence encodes CASTLGLGATEAFF.